Each of the 10 T cell receptor beta chains below was sequenced from the same sample in a study of blood T cell repertoires in COVID-19. Measured with immunoSEQ multiplex PCR; TCRdb has only the in-frame clones, and not every one. Here the sample spans 200,000 to 300,000 clones, roughly 83% being singletons. The material sequenced was PBMCs or T cells enriched from blood (not recorded which). The receptors derive from a woman in her 50s who had recovered from COVID-19.

The gene calls are TRBV2 and TRBJ2-1; 10 bases match TRBD2. V shed 7 bases and J 4 bases; nucleotides not matched to a gene: 16. Germline CDR1 is SNHLY and CDR2 is FYNNEI. The length of the CDR3 is 18 residues. This CDR3 is CASKWMRVSGGLYNEQFF. The CDR3 DNA is TGTGCCAGCAAATGGATGAGGGTTAGCGGGGGGCTTTACAATGAGCAGTTCTTC.

This clone came up a few times. The sample holds other DNA sequences that translate to the same CDR3. This chain links TRBV19 with TRBJ1-1; D is perhaps TRBD1 (5 bases). Trimming shortened V by 2 bases and J by 4 bases, and 8 bases separated the two germline ends. The CDR3 has 13 amino acids. From germline, CDR1 is LNHDA and CDR2 SQIVND (reference sequence). The CDR3: CASSITGSTEAFF. Here the CDR3 DNA reads TGTGCCAGTAGTATAACAGGAAGCACTGAAGCTTTCTTT. Full variable domain (outside the CDR3, taken from reference TRBV19 and TRBJ1-1): DGGITQSPKYLFRKEGQNVTLSCEQNLNHDAMYWYRQDPGQGLRLIYYSQIVNDFQKGDIAEGYSVSREKKESFPLTVTSAQKNPTAFYLCASSITGSTEAFFGQGTRLTVV.

Points on this clone: Within the sample, other DNA sequences also encode this same CDR3. This rearrangement joins TRBV5-1 to TRBJ1-1, with TRBD1 identical over 8 bases. From germline, CDR1 is SGHRS and CDR2 YFSETQ. The CDR3 is 14 residues long. Trimming removed 4 bases from V and 0 bases from J; junction bases left unmatched: 2. The DNA for the CDR3 is TGCGCCAGCAGCCTGGGACAGGTGAACACTGAAGCTTTCTTT. Amino acids: CASSLGQVNTEAFF. The whole variable domain, remainder taken from reference TRBV5-1 and TRBJ1-1, is KAGVTQTPRYLIKTRGQQVTLSCSPISGHRSVSWYQQTPGQGLQFLFEYFSETQRNKGNFPGRFSGRQFSNSRSEMNVSTLELGDSALYLCASSLGQVNTEAFFGQGTRLTVV.

The chain couples TRBV4-1 to TRBJ1-6, with TRBD1 identical over 7 bases. Trimming took 4 bases from V and 4 from J; bases not matched to a gene: 10. In germline, CDR1 is MGHRA, CDR2 YSYEKL. The CDR3 totals 17 residues. The CDR3 nucleotides are TGCGCCAGCAGCCGCCAACAGGGGCTAGGGTATAATTCACCCCTCCACTTT. This sequence encodes CASSRQQGLGYNSPLHF.

The chain combines TRBV9 with TRBJ2-1, with 10 bases lining up with TRBD2. The J segment lost 10 bases and the V segment lost 0 bases, leaving 4 bases of the junction unmatched. The length of the CDR3 is 14 residues. Germline values: CDR1 SGDLS, CDR2 YYNGEE. CDR3 nucleotide sequence: TGTGCCAGCAGCGTAGTGTCTAGCGGGAGAGAGCAGTTCTTC. Translating gives CASSVVSSGREQFF.

The chain joins TRBV6-2 or TRBV6-3 to TRBJ2-7; TRBD2 aligns across 7 bases. This CDR3 contains 17 residues. V lost 0 bases to trimming and J lost 0 bases; unmatched junction nucleotides: 8. Germline CDR1 reads MNHEY; CDR2 reads SVGEGT. The CDR3 loop is CASSYSNRDYYSYEQYF. Here the CDR3 DNA reads TGTGCCAGCAGTTACTCGAACCGGGACTACTACTCCTACGAGCAGTACTTC.

CDR3 sequence (DNA): TGCGCCAGCAGCCTATGGACAGGAGGAGGTAACACTGAAGCTTTCTTT. Its translation is CASSLWTGGGNTEAFF. V gene TRBV5-1 combines with J gene TRBJ1-1, with TRBD1 matching over 7 bases. Per the germline V gene, CDR1 is SGHRS and CDR2 is YFSETQ. After removal of 4 bases from V and 2 bases from J, the junction contained 11 bases not matched to a gene. CDR3 size: 16 residues.

The chain uses TRBV6-5 and TRBJ1-2, with D unclear. V was trimmed by 6 bases and J by 8 bases, leaving 22 bases between them. The CDR3 contains 15 residues. Germline V gives CDR1 MNHEY, CDR2 SVGAGI. The CDR3 coding sequence is TGTGCCAGCAGACCTATCTCCGCCAGCGGATCCGGCTACACCTTC. Translated: CASRPISASGSGYTF.

The J gene is TRBJ2-1, the V gene TRBV2, with D possibly TRBD2 on 6 matching bases. The length of the CDR3 is 15 residues. The ends were cut back, 7 bases at V and 2 bases at J, with 15 bases in the middle. CDR1 is SNHLY and CDR2 is FYNNEI in the germline V gene. Written as DNA, the CDR3 is TGTGCCAGCAACGGGGACTTATTAACCTACAATGAGCAGTTCTTC. Encoded protein: CASNGDLLTYNEQFF.

V usage is TRBV28 and J usage is TRBJ2-7; 16 bases map to TRBD2. Germline lookup yields CDR1 MDHEN and CDR2 SYDVKM. This CDR3 comprises 14 residues. The J segment lost 2 bases and the V segment lost 8 bases, leaving 0 bases of the junction unmatched. In DNA form, the CDR3 reads TGTGCCAGCGGGACTAGCGGGAGGGCCTACGAGCAGTACTTC. Translation gives CASGTSGRAYEQYF. The complete variable domain, with remaining parts taken from reference TRBV28 and TRBJ2-7, reads DVKVTQSSRYLVKRTGEKVFLECVQDMDHENMFWYRQDPGLGLRLIYFSYDVKMKEKGDIPEGYSVSREKKERFSLILESASTNQTSMYLCASGTSGRAYEQYFGPGTRLTVT.